These 26 T cell receptor beta chains came from one sample sequenced in a study of blood T cell repertoires in COVID-19. Profiling relied on immunoSEQ multiplex PCR, and the TCRdb table lists in-frame clones only, not all of them. The sample shows about 80,000 clones, under 85% of them seen only once. Input material: peripheral blood. The receptor set was obtained from a human donor in a cohort sampled during active COVID-19.

The chain combines TRBV7-3 with TRBJ1-2; D gene unclear. Deletions cut 5 bases from V and 8 bases from J, with 15 bases between. Germline loops: CDR1 SGHTA, CDR2 FQGTGA. The CDR3 runs to 13 residues. The CDR3 here is CASSATPGSGYTF. DNA of the CDR3: TGTGCCAGCAGCGCAACCCCGGGTTCCGGCTACACCTTC.

The chain couples TRBV9 to TRBJ1-6; TRBD1 matches at 8 bases. CDR1 is SGDLS, CDR2 YYNGEE, per germline. CDR3 size: 16 residues. J gave up 2 bases and V 3 bases, and 4 bases lay outside the gene matches. CDR3 region: CASSATGGAYNSPLHF. The CDR3 DNA follows: TGTGCCAGCAGCGCAACAGGGGGAGCCTATAATTCACCCCTCCACTTT.

This rearrangement joins TRBV25-1 to TRBJ1-2; TRBD1 aligns across 10 bases. The V gene's germline CDR1 is MGHDK and CDR2 SYGVNS. J gave up 8 bases and V 3 bases, and 9 bases lay outside the gene matches. The CDR3 runs 15 residues. DNA for the CDR3: TGTGCCAGCAGTGAGGATCGGGGACAGGGGAAGGGCTACACCTTC. Translating gives CASSEDRGQGKGYTF.

This clone was observed a handful of times. This chain links TRBV20-1 with TRBJ2-4, with 10 bases matching TRBD1. The CDR3 totals 17 residues. The V and J ends lost 3 bases and 1 base, in that order; junction bases with no gene match: 9. CDR1 and CDR2 from the germline V gene are DFQATT and SNEGSKA (reference sequence). This chain's CDR3 is CSASVPRDRGAKNIQYF. In DNA, the CDR3 is TGCAGTGCTAGTGTCCCCCGGGACAGGGGCGCCAAAAACATTCAGTACTTC.

The chain links TRBV28 to TRBJ1-1; 8 bases map to TRBD1. V shed 0 bases and J 8 bases; nucleotides not matched to a gene: 5. CDR1 and CDR2 (germline): MDHEN, SYDVKM. The CDR3 is 14 amino acids. CDR3 amino acids: CASSLWGQGAEAFF. CDR3 bases: TGTGCCAGCAGTTTATGGGGTCAGGGGGCCGAAGCTTTCTTT. The variable domain in full, completed from reference TRBV28 and TRBJ1-1, reads DVKVTQSSRYLVKRTGEKVFLECVQDMDHENMFWYRQDPGLGLRLIYFSYDVKMKEKGDIPEGYSVSREKKERFSLILESASTNQTSMYLCASSLWGQGAEAFFGQGTRLTVV.

The chain is built from TRBV18 and TRBJ1-5; TRBD1 agrees at 9 bases. Looked up from germline, CDR1 is KGHSH and CDR2 is LQKENI. The V segment lost 5 bases and the J segment 4 bases; nucleotides outside the gene matches: 6. The CDR3 totals 15 residues. CDR3 in DNA: TGTGCCAGCTCAATCGGACAGGGGCCTAATCAGCCCCAGCATTTT. Protein product: CASSIGQGPNQPQHF.

The chain is built from TRBV4-1 and TRBJ2-7; 11 bases are a match to TRBD2. V lost 0 bases, J lost 1 base, and 8 bases stayed unmatched. The CDR3 loop spans 18 amino acids. Germline V gives CDR1 MGHRA, CDR2 YSYEKL. Here the CDR3 DNA reads TGCGCCAGCAGCCAAGATCCCCTAGCGGGGGGAAATTCCTACGAGCAGTACTTC. Translating gives CASSQDPLAGGNSYEQYF.

This clone came up a few times. The chain combines TRBV4-1 with TRBJ2-7, with D possibly being TRBD1 (6 bases). The CDR3 contains 16 residues. Trimming stripped 6 bases from V and 4 bases from J, with 22 bases between. Germline V gene lookup returns CDR1 MGHRA and CDR2 YSYEKL. The CDR3 here is CASSMGPGVRTYEQYF. The CDR3 DNA reads as TGCGCCAGCAGTATGGGACCAGGGGTACGTACTTACGAGCAGTACTTC.

The chain links TRBV5-6 to TRBJ2-2, with D perhaps matching TRBD2 (7 bases). The germline CDR1 and CDR2 sequences are SGHDT and YYEEEE. V lost 1 base and J 7 bases, leaving 14 bases between the germline ends. There are 15 residues in the CDR3. The CDR3 nucleotides read TGTGCCAGCAGCTTGATCGGGGGGCGAGTCGGGGAGCTGTTTTTT. The encoded protein is CASSLIGGRVGELFF.

V gene TRBV5-5 combines with J gene TRBJ2-3, with 12 positions matching TRBD2. The V and J ends lost 4 bases and 6 bases, in that order; junction bases with no gene match: 6. Germline CDR1 is SGHKS and CDR2 is YYEKEE (reference sequence). The CDR3 has 15 residues. The DNA of the CDR3 is TGTGCCAGCAGCGCCGGACTAGCGGGGACGGATACGCAGTATTTT. It is translated as CASSAGLAGTDTQYF. Looking up the rest from reference TRBV5-5 and TRBJ2-3 gives the full variable domain: DAGVTQSPTHLIKTRGQQVTLRCSPISGHKSVSWYQQVLGQGPQFIFQYYEKEERGRGNFPDRFSARQFPNYSSELNVNALLLGDSALYLCASSAGLAGTDTQYFGPGTRLTVL.

The V and J genes are TRBV18 and TRBJ1-4; D unclear. Germline CDR1 is KGHSH and CDR2 is LQKENI. CDR3 length: 16 amino acids. Deletions cut 2 bases from V and 0 bases from J, with 10 bases between. The CDR3 reads CASSPAPTTTNEKLFF. DNA for the CDR3: TGTGCCAGCTCACCAGCTCCGACAACAACTAATGAAAAACTGTTTTTT.

This clone turned up a few times. The chain uses TRBV21-1 and TRBJ1-2; the table's D gene call, TRBD1, was not cross checked with the DNA. TRBV21-1 has pseudogene status. The CDR3 sequence is 16 residues long. CDR3 coding DNA: TGTGCCAGCAGCAAGTCACGAGGACAGGGGGACTATGGCTACACCTTC. Protein sequence: CASSKSRGQGDYGYTF.

The chain combines TRBV6-6 with TRBJ2-7; 8 bases map to TRBD1. V gave up 9 bases and J gave up 5 bases; unmatched junction bases: 3. The CDR3 has 11 amino acids. Germline values: CDR1 MNHNY, CDR2 SVGAGI (reference sequence). DNA for the CDR3: TGTGCCAGGGGACAGGTCCACGAGCAGTACTTC. Amino acids: CARGQVHEQYF.

This rearrangement joins TRBV3-1 (or the pseudogene TRBV3-2) to TRBJ2-1; tentatively, D is TRBD2 (6 bases). Between the trimmed V and J ends, which lost 0 bases and 8 bases, there was a span of 11 bases. The V gene's germline CDR1 is LGHDT and CDR2 YNNKEL (reference sequence). CDR3 size: 14 residues. CDR3 sequence (DNA): TGTGCCAGCAGCCAAGATGCACTAGCTGATGAGCAGTTCTTC. Translation gives CASSQDALADEQFF.

The chain uses TRBV5-3 and TRBJ2-5, with TRBD2 matching 8 bases. Being an ORF, TRBV5-3 has a function that is uncertain. The CDR3 runs to 13 residues. The CDR3: CAPTRGRGGPTYF. CDR3 DNA sequence: TGTGCGCCTACTCGGGGCCGGGGGGGGCCCACATACTTC.

The V call is TRBV4-1, the J call TRBJ2-5; D is perhaps TRBD2 (7 bases). The CDR3 loop spans 13 amino acids. Germline loops: CDR1 MGHRA, CDR2 YSYEKL. Trimming took 4 bases from V and 4 from J, leaving 10 bases between them. The CDR3 protein is CASSRGGRETQYF. CDR3 nucleotides: TGCGCCAGCAGCCGGGGGGGCCGAGAGACCCAGTACTTC.

The chain combines TRBV9 with TRBJ2-1; 9 bases are shared with TRBD2. With V trimmed by 3 bases and J by 6 bases, 10 bases remained unmatched. The germline gives CDR1 SGDLS, CDR2 YYNGEE. There are 16 residues in the CDR3. The CDR3 DNA follows: TGTGCCAGCAGCGCAATCGCGGGGGGGCCGTCCAATGAGCAGTTCTTC. Encoded protein: CASSAIAGGPSNEQFF.

The CDR3 region has the DNA TGTGCCAGCAGTACCCCGGGACAGGGGTATCTTACCTTC. Encoded protein: CASSTPGQGYLTF. The gene calls are TRBV27 and TRBJ1-2; 10 bases map to TRBD1. This CDR3 region has 13 residues. The trim removed 5 bases at V and 14 bases at J, leaving 11 bases unmatched. The V gene's germline CDR1 is MNHEY and CDR2 SMNVEV (reference sequence).

V usage is TRBV28 and J usage is TRBJ2-2; 11 bases match TRBD2. Germline-derived CDR1 and CDR2 are MDHEN and SYDVKM. Unmatched junction bases numbered 7, after V lost 9 bases and J lost 4 bases. CDR3 length: 15 residues. The CDR3 nucleotides read TGTGCCAGTGAACTAGCGGGGGCCCTCACCGGGGAGCTGTTTTTT. The encoded protein is CASELAGALTGELFF.

The chain employs TRBV27 and TRBJ1-6; the D is unclear. Germline assignment: CDR1 MNHEY and CDR2 SMNVEV (reference sequence). CDR3 length: 15 amino acids. V was shortened by 3 bases and J by 6 bases, with 12 bases between the two germline ends. The CDR3 spells CASSLGSGLNSPLHF. CDR3 in DNA: TGTGCCAGCAGTTTGGGGAGCGGACTTAATTCACCCCTCCACTTT.

The chain combines TRBV4-2 with TRBJ2-1; tentatively, D is TRBD1 (6 bases). Germline V gene sequence: CDR1 LGHNA, CDR2 YNFKEQ. Trimming cost V 4 bases and J 2 bases, with 9 bases left between them. This CDR3 is 14 amino acids long. The CDR3 DNA reads TGTGCCAGCAGCCCCGCAGGGGCCTACAATGAGCAGTTCTTC. The encoded protein is CASSPAGAYNEQFF.

The chain links TRBV15 to TRBJ1-2; D gene unclear. Trimming took 2 bases from V and 6 from J, leaving 25 bases between them. Germline CDR1 and CDR2: LNHNV and YYDKDF (reference sequence). This CDR3 contains 18 residues. CDR3 sequence: CATSRTYGAALGGDGYTF. In DNA, the CDR3 is TGTGCCACCAGCAGAACATACGGTGCGGCCCTCGGCGGGGATGGCTACACCTTC.

This rearrangement joins TRBV9 to TRBJ1-3; TRBD1 agrees at 7 bases. V lost 4 bases and J lost 0; bases outside the gene matches: 4. This CDR3 is 15 amino acids long. In germline, CDR1 is SGDLS, CDR2 YYNGEE. The CDR3 sequence: CASSPDRVSGNTIYF. The CDR3 DNA reads as TGTGCCAGCAGCCCAGACAGGGTCTCTGGAAACACCATATATTTT.

The rearrangement links TRBV29-1 to TRBJ1-2; D is uncertain. Germline V gives CDR1 SQVTM, CDR2 ANQGSEA. This CDR3 has 12 residues. V lost 7 bases to trimming and J lost 3 bases, with 12 bases between them. The CDR3 DNA is TGCAGCGCTGACACGCCAGACTATGGCTACACCTTC. It encodes CSADTPDYGYTF. The entire variable domain, with the rest obtained from reference TRBV29-1 and TRBJ1-2, is as follows: SAVISQKPSRDICQRGTSLTIQCQVDSQVTMMFWYRQQPGQSLTLIATANQGSEATYESGFVIDKFPISRPNLTFSTLTVSNMSPEDSSIYLCSADTPDYGYTFGSGTRLTVV.

The genes are TRBV28 and TRBJ2-1; 10 bases are a match to TRBD2. Germline lookup yields CDR1 MDHEN and CDR2 SYDVKM. This CDR3 region has 14 residues. The J segment lost 4 bases and the V segment lost 6 bases, leaving 3 bases of the junction unmatched. The CDR3 region is CASRTSGFYNEQFF. For the CDR3, the DNA is TGTGCCAGCAGGACTAGCGGGTTTTACAATGAGCAGTTCTTC.

The chain links TRBV7-3 to TRBJ2-5; D gene unclear. This CDR3 is 13 amino acids long. V lost 5 bases and J lost 1, with 8 bases in between. Germline CDR1 is SGHTA and CDR2 is FQGTGA. CDR3 bases: TGTGCCAGCAGCCGGAGTATCCAAGAGACCCAGTACTTC. Translating gives CASSRSIQETQYF. The full variable domain, in which reference TRBV7-3 and TRBJ2-5 provide the parts outside the CDR3, is GAGVSQTPSNKVTEKGKYVELRCDPISGHTALYWYRQSLGQGPEFLIYFQGTGAADDSGLPNDRFFAVRPEGSVSTLKIQRTERGDSAVYLCASSRSIQETQYFGPGTRLLVL.